This TCR beta chain stems from a study of regulatory T cells in long-lasting Graves disease. TCR beta libraries were built with iRepertoire HTBI primers and Arm-PCR of CDR3 regions. TCRdb analysed the multiplex PCR reads with MiXCR anew, one entry per CDR3 protein. The sample lists some 320,000 distinct CDR3 sequences, 18% seen once, with about 40% in the top ten. The time point is: newly diagnosed GD, antithyroid drugs for less than 3 months. The TCR library used RNA extracted from PBMCs. In germline, CDR1 is SNHLY, CDR2 FYNNEI. V trimming: 6 bases; J trimming: 7 bases; junction bases outside the gene matches: 16. CDR3 size: 17 residues. This clonotype was seen ten or more times.

The chain recombines TRBV2 with TRBJ2-3, with 10 bases that match TRBD2. This TCR was recovered from a female donor with Graves disease. Sequenced here: peripheral blood mononuclear cells (PBMCs), sampled at new diagnosis, from a patient treated with antithyroid drugs. CDR3 sequence: CASRTGLAKALTYTQYF. DNA of the CDR3: TGTGCCAGCAGAACGGGACTAGCGAAAGCCCTCACTTATACGCAGTATTTT.